Below, 21 T cell receptor beta chains from the same sample are listed, as sequenced in a study of graft-versus-host responses after intestinal transplantation. The antigens of these receptors remain unknown. Using immunoSEQ multiplex PCR, the repertoire was profiled, and TCRdb retains in-frame clones only, with some absent. The sample consists of roughly 93,000 clones, just under 95% of them appearing once. The sequenced sample was unstimulated CD8+ T cells sorted from spleen or lymph node cells, obtained before intestinal transplant. These receptors came from a human donor who received an intestinal transplant.

J is TRBJ1-2 and V is TRBV5-1; D might be TRBD1 (5 bases). CDR3 length equals 13 residues. CDR1 and CDR2 (germline): SGHRS, YFSETQ. V lost 2 bases and J 6 bases, leaving 11 bases between the germline ends. CDR3 coding DNA: TGCGCCAGCAGCTTCGTCTCAGGGAATGGCTACACCTTC. It specifies CASSFVSGNGYTF.

This clone appeared a single time. The chain combines TRBV4-1 with TRBJ1-1; 11 positions match TRBD1. The CDR3 is 16 amino acids. V lost 4 bases and J lost 1; bases outside the gene matches: 5. Germline-derived CDR1 and CDR2 are MGHRA and YSYEKL. The CDR3 nucleotides are TGCGCCAGCAGCCTACGGGACAGGGGGGCGAACACTGAAGCTTTCTTT. It yields the protein CASSLRDRGANTEAFF.

The J gene is TRBJ1-1, the V gene TRBV19; D remains unclear. The ends were cut back, 3 bases at V and 4 bases at J, with 15 bases in the middle. Germline CDR1 LNHDA, CDR2 SQIVND (reference sequence). CDR3 size: 15 residues. The DNA of the CDR3 is TGTGCCAGTAGTATCTTTCAAGTGTGGAGCACTGAAGCTTTCTTT. Protein sequence: CASSIFQVWSTEAFF.

The rearrangement joins TRBV19 to TRBJ2-1, with 8 bases identical to TRBD2. CDR1 is LNHDA and CDR2 is SQIVND in the germline V gene (reference sequence). This CDR3 spans 15 amino acids. V lost 3 bases, J lost 4 bases, and 5 bases stayed unmatched. CDR3 sequence reads: CASSMGVAGYNEQFF. The CDR3 DNA reads TGTGCCAGTAGTATGGGGGTAGCGGGATACAATGAGCAGTTCTTC.

The chain links TRBV7-6 to TRBJ2-7, with 9 bases lining up with TRBD1. Looked up from germline, CDR1 is SGHVS and CDR2 is FNYEAQ. J gave up 6 bases and V 1 base, and 7 bases lay outside the gene matches. The CDR3 length is 15 residues. The CDR3 DNA follows: TGTGCCAGCAGCTTAGGTCGGGACAGGGTTTCCGAGCAGTACTTC. Encoded protein: CASSLGRDRVSEQYF.

J is TRBJ2-3 and V is TRBV4-1, with TRBD2 matching 10 bases. Germline values: CDR1 MGHRA, CDR2 YSYEKL. The CDR3 has 16 residues. V was clipped by 1 base and J by 4 bases; unmatched bases: 5. The CDR3 nucleotides are TGCGCCAGCAGCCAAGCGGCTAGCGGGAGAGCAGATACGCAGTATTTT. This translates into CASSQAASGRADTQYF.

The CDR3 spells CASTNGGPYGYTF. CDR3 nucleotides: TGTGCCAGCACCAACGGCGGTCCCTATGGCTACACCTTC. The chain is built from TRBV5-6 and TRBJ1-2; no definite D call. V was cut by 6 bases and J by 4 bases, with 13 bases left in between. Germline V gives CDR1 SGHDT, CDR2 YYEEEE. CDR3 size: 13 residues.

The chain carries TRBV6-5 and TRBJ1-2, with 8 nucleotides matching TRBD1. Germline CDR1 is MNHEY and CDR2 is SVGAGI. The CDR3 is made up of 13 amino acids. Unmatched junction bases numbered 2, after V lost 2 bases and J lost 6 bases. The CDR3: CASSYGQGDGYTF. DNA of the CDR3: TGTGCCAGCAGTTACGGACAGGGCGATGGCTACACCTTC.

This clone was found a few times. The chain has TRBV6-4 and TRBJ1-6; 7 positions agree with TRBD1. From germline, CDR1 is MRHNA and CDR2 SNTAGT. This CDR3 has 13 residues. V lost 3 bases and J lost 10; bases outside the gene matches: 3. The CDR3 reads CASSETGLSPLHF. CDR3 in DNA: TGTGCCAGCAGTGAGACAGGGTTGTCACCCCTCCACTTT.

The chain uses TRBV27 and TRBJ2-3; 14 nucleotides align to TRBD2. V was clipped by 4 bases and J by 7 bases; unmatched bases: 7. Germline V gene sequence: CDR1 MNHEY, CDR2 SMNVEV (reference sequence). The CDR3 runs to 16 residues. Here the CDR3 DNA reads TGTGCCAGCAGTTCTCGGACTAGCGGGAGGTCATATACGCAGTATTTT. This translates into CASSSRTSGRSYTQYF.

This chain joins TRBV5-6 and TRBJ1-5; 7 bases align to TRBD1. J was trimmed by 4 bases and V by 2 bases; bases with no gene match: 6. Germline loops: CDR1 SGHDT, CDR2 YYEEEE. This CDR3 contains 15 residues. The CDR3 nucleotides are TGTGCCAGCAGCTTACAGGGGTATTGGAATCAGCCCCAGCATTTT. Protein product: CASSLQGYWNQPQHF.

The rearrangement uses TRBV19 and TRBJ1-6; TRBD1 is a possible D gene (6 bases). This CDR3 is built from 15 residues. The V and J ends lost 3 bases and 6 bases respectively, with 12 bases between them. Germline loops: CDR1 LNHDA, CDR2 SQIVND (reference sequence). The CDR3 nucleotides read TGTGCCAGTAGTATGGCCAGGGGAGTTAATTCACCCCTCCACTTT. Its protein product is CASSMARGVNSPLHF.

The chain couples TRBV10-3 to TRBJ2-5, with 8 bases identical to TRBD2. The J call may be mistaken, given a closer DNA end match to TRBJ2-7. The CDR3 extends over 14 amino acids. In germline, CDR1 is ENHRY, CDR2 SYGVKD. CDR3 sequence reads: CAISGELAAYEQYF. The CDR3 DNA follows: TGTGCCATCAGCGGTGAACTAGCGGCCTACGAGCAGTACTTC.

With respect to this clone: A read error may produce the germline difference seen at one junction end. The V and J genes are TRBV6-1 and TRBJ2-7, with 7 bases fitting TRBD1. The germline gives CDR1 MNHNS, CDR2 SASEGT. This CDR3 has 13 amino acids. CDR3 region: CASSWDSSYGQYF. For the CDR3, the DNA is TGTGCCAGCAGTTGGGACAGCTCCTACGGGCAGTACTTC.

The J gene is TRBJ2-7, the V gene TRBV7-2, with a tentative D call TRBD1 (5 bases). CDR1 and CDR2 (germline): SGHTA, FQGNSA. With 2 bases removed from V and 6 bases from J, the gap between germline ends came to 14 bases. This CDR3 contains 14 residues. Here the CDR3 reads CASSLLTGLGEQYF. CDR3 nucleotides: TGTGCCAGCAGCTTATTAACAGGTCTAGGCGAGCAGTACTTC.

The rearrangement joins TRBV19 to TRBJ1-1; the D gene is possibly TRBD1 (6 bases). Deletions cut 7 bases from V and 1 base from J, with 13 bases between. CDR1 is LNHDA, CDR2 SQIVND, per germline (reference sequence). The CDR3 loop spans 14 amino acids. The CDR3 region is CASIGVGQNTEAFF. CDR3 sequence (DNA): TGTGCCAGTATTGGCGTGGGACAGAACACTGAAGCTTTCTTT.

The chain combines TRBV19 with TRBJ2-2, with 8 bases identical to TRBD2. With 6 bases clipped from V and 4 bases from J, the junction kept 4 bases outside the gene matches. There are 14 residues in the CDR3. Germline loops: CDR1 LNHDA, CDR2 SQIVND (reference sequence). The CDR3 DNA is TGTGCCAGTAGCCGGACTAGCCCCACCGGGGAGCTGTTTTTT. This sequence encodes CASSRTSPTGELFF. The full variable domain, with the rest looked up from reference TRBV19 and TRBJ2-2, is DGGITQSPKYLFRKEGQNVTLSCEQNLNHDAMYWYRQDPGQGLRLIYYSQIVNDFQKGDIAEGYSVSREKKESFPLTVTSAQKNPTAFYLCASSRTSPTGELFFGEGSRLTVL.

The genes are TRBV19 and TRBJ2-1; TRBD1 agrees at 7 bases. V lost 8 bases and J lost 3; bases outside the gene matches: 4. This CDR3 spans 13 amino acids. The germline CDR1 and CDR2 sequences are LNHDA and SQIVND (reference sequence). The chain's CDR3 is CASHAGGYNEQFF. The CDR3 DNA reads as TGTGCCAGTCACGCAGGGGGCTACAATGAGCAGTTCTTC.

The V and J genes are TRBV30 and TRBJ1-5; 10 positions match TRBD1. The CDR3 has 15 amino acids. The V gene end was trimmed by 5 bases and the J gene end by 3 bases; junction bases not matched to a gene: 7. Germline V gene lookup returns CDR1 GTSNPN and CDR2 SVGIG (reference sequence). This CDR3 reads CAWDTGTGANQPQHF. DNA for the CDR3: TGTGCCTGGGACACCGGGACAGGGGCCAATCAGCCCCAGCATTTT.

The chain employs TRBV4-3 and TRBJ1-1, with D perhaps TRBD1 (6 bases). The CDR3 is made up of 16 amino acids. Trimming stripped 0 bases from V and 2 bases from J, with 13 bases between. Per the germline V gene, CDR1 is LGHNA and CDR2 is YSLEER. CDR3 coding DNA: TGCGCCAGCAGCCAAGAATTCAGGACAGCCAACACTGAAGCTTTCTTT. This translates into CASSQEFRTANTEAFF.

The chain recombines TRBV9 with TRBJ1-5, with 9 nucleotides matching TRBD1. After removal of 4 bases from V and 3 bases from J, the junction contained 5 bases not matched to a gene. The CDR3 consists of 15 residues. CDR1 and CDR2 (germline): SGDLS, YYNGEE. CDR3 DNA sequence: TGTGCCAGCAGCCCCGGGACAGGGTACAATCAGCCCCAGCATTTT. Translated, it gives CASSPGTGYNQPQHF.